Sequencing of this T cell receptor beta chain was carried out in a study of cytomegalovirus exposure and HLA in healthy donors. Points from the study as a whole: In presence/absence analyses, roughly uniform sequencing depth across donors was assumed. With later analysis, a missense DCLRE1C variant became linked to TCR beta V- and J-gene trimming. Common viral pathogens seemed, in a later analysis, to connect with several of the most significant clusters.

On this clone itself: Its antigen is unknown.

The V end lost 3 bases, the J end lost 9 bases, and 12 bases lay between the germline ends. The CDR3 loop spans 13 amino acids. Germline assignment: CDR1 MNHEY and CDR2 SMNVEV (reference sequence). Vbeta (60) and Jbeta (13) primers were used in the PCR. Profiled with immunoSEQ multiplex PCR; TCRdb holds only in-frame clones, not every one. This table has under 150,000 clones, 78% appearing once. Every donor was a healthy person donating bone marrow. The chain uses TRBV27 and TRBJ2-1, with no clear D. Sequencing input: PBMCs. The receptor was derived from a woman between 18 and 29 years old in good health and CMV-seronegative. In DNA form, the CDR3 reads TGTGCCAGCAGTTTTGGTGTCCGCGGTGAGCAGTTCTTC. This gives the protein CASSFGVRGEQFF.